This T cell receptor beta chain was observed in a study of breast tumors, draining lymph nodes, adjacent tissues. Whole-study results and caveats: Luminal-like breast cancer showed significantly higher tumor–nontumor repertoire similarity than basal-like. The lymph node origin of tumor T cells was framed as consistent with a hypothesis, not demonstrated. Most tumor T cells seemingly derive from lymph node, then expand in tumor. Tumor TCR diversity was below lymph nodes but above nontumor tissue.

This clonotype was seen at least ten times. The antigen is not known. TCRdb used MiXCR to reprocess the multiplex PCR reads, holding one entry per CDR3 protein. This table has some 120,000 distinct CDR3 sequences, approximately 21% appearing once. The lymph nodes were axillary draining lymph nodes from breast cancer patients. The sequenced material came from axillary lymph node tissue. The TCR was taken from a female donor with breast cancer. Some clones in this sample may be carry-over from other donors' samples.

The CDR3 loop is CASRPGTGLGADTQYF. CDR3 nucleotide sequence: TGTGCCAGTAGGCCCGGTACAGGGTTGGGAGCAGATACGCAGTATTTT. The genes are TRBV19 and TRBJ2-3; D is possibly TRBD1 (6 bases). Germline lookup yields CDR1 LNHDA and CDR2 SQIVND (reference sequence). This CDR3 has 16 amino acids. Trimming cost V 6 bases and J 4 bases, with 20 bases left between them.